The rows below give T cell receptor beta chains drawn from one sample of a study of OX40 agonist ivuxolimab in advanced cancers. Some clones are missing from TCRdb's copy, which holds only in-frame ones; the method was immunoSEQ multiplex PCR. The top ten hold around 2% of the sample, which has around 60,000 clones, approximately 90% seen once. The sequencing used CD4+ or CD8+ T cells sorted from blood, collected in a trial of the OX40 agonist ivuxolimab. Receptors originate from an adult with an advanced solid tumor such as melanoma, head and neck, liver or kidney cancer. Each CDR3 is given with its conserved first and last residue. The D gene is left open where the match is weak. Rows give clone size only sometimes, using once, few, many, or a class for an expanded clone.

cdr3_length: 14
j_call: TRBJ1-2
v_call: TRBV2
clone_size: NA
d_call: NA
cdr3_aa: CASTPEGGAYGYTF
cdr3_nt: TGTGCCAGCACTCCCGAGGGGGGCGCCTATGGCTACACCTTC

cdr3_length: 13
j_call: TRBJ1-1
v_call: TRBV10-2
clone_size: few
d_call: NA
cdr3_aa: CASSPGRHTEAFF
cdr3_nt: TGCGCCAGCAGTCCGGGTAGGCACACTGAAGCTTTCTTT

cdr3_length: 14
j_call: TRBJ1-6
v_call: TRBV6-6
clone_size: NA
d_call: NA
cdr3_aa: CASSYADPGSPLHF
cdr3_nt: TGTGCCAGCAGTTATGCGGATCCAGGGTCACCCCTCCACTTT

cdr3_length: 14
j_call: TRBJ1-2
v_call: TRBV10-3
clone_size: NA
d_call: NA
cdr3_aa: CAISESTRPWGYTF
cdr3_nt: TGTGCCATCAGTGAGTCGACTAGGCCCTGGGGCTACACCTTC

cdr3_length: 14
j_call: TRBJ2-7
v_call: TRBV6-1
clone_size: NA
d_call: NA
cdr3_aa: CASRARGGGDEQYF
cdr3_nt: TGTGCCAGCAGAGCACGTGGGGGCGGGGACGAGCAGTACTTC

cdr3_length: 15
j_call: TRBJ2-5
v_call: TRBV4-1
clone_size: NA
d_call: NA
cdr3_aa: CASSQDGDRGETQYF
cdr3_nt: TGCGCCAGCAGCCAAGATGGAGACAGAGGAGAGACCCAGTACTTC

cdr3_length: 14
j_call: TRBJ2-1
v_call: TRBV29-1
clone_size: NA
d_call: NA
cdr3_aa: CSVTSGSSYNEQFF
cdr3_nt: TGCAGCGTGACTTCAGGGAGCTCCTACAATGAGCAGTTCTTC

cdr3_length: 14
j_call: TRBJ1-1
v_call: TRBV11-2
clone_size: NA
d_call: NA
cdr3_aa: CASSLTALGTEAFF
cdr3_nt: TGTGCCAGCAGCTTAACAGCTCTAGGCACTGAAGCTTTCTTT

cdr3_length: 14
j_call: TRBJ2-1
v_call: TRBV18
clone_size: NA
d_call: NA
cdr3_aa: CASSPGSSRNEQFF
cdr3_nt: TGTGCCAGCTCACCGGGGAGCAGTCGTAATGAGCAGTTCTTC

cdr3_length: 19
j_call: TRBJ2-5
v_call: TRBV7-8
clone_size: NA
d_call: TRBD1
cdr3_aa: CASSPGQGAASGRGETQYF
cdr3_nt: TGTGCCAGCAGCCCGGGACAGGGGGCGGCTAGCGGGAGAGGGGAGACCCAGTACTTC

cdr3_length: 13
j_call: TRBJ1-4
v_call: TRBV30
clone_size: NA
d_call: TRBD1
cdr3_aa: CAWSTGGSEKLFF
cdr3_nt: TGTGCCTGGAGTACAGGGGGCAGTGAAAAACTGTTTTTT

cdr3_length: 15
j_call: TRBJ2-7
v_call: TRBV5-4
clone_size: once
d_call: TRBD2
cdr3_aa: CASSSGLAGAGEQYF
cdr3_nt: TGTGCCAGCAGCTCGGGACTAGCGGGGGCGGGGGAGCAGTACTTC

cdr3_length: 15
j_call: TRBJ1-2
v_call: TRBV27
clone_size: NA
d_call: TRBD1
cdr3_aa: CASQMTGRLIYGYTF
cdr3_nt: TGTGCCAGCCAGATGACAGGGCGTCTTATCTATGGCTACACCTTC

cdr3_length: 13
j_call: TRBJ1-4
v_call: TRBV7-2
clone_size: NA
d_call: NA
cdr3_aa: CASSQFPSEKLFF
cdr3_nt: TGTGCCAGCAGCCAATTCCCCTCTGAAAAACTGTTTTTT

cdr3_length: 14
j_call: TRBJ2-2
v_call: TRBV19
clone_size: NA
d_call: NA
cdr3_aa: CASSMATNTGELFF
cdr3_nt: TGTGCCAGTAGTATGGCAACGAACACCGGGGAGCTGTTTTTT

cdr3_length: 15
j_call: TRBJ1-2
v_call: TRBV4-2
clone_size: once
d_call: NA
cdr3_aa: CASSQDSGQIYGYTF
cdr3_nt: TGTGCCAGCAGCCAAGATAGCGGACAAATCTATGGCTACACCTTC

cdr3_length: 12
j_call: TRBJ2-7
v_call: TRBV6-1
clone_size: NA
d_call: NA
cdr3_aa: CASSGQGYEQYF
cdr3_nt: TGTGCCAGCAGTGGGCAGGGCTACGAGCAGTACTTC

cdr3_length: 13
j_call: TRBJ1-4
v_call: TRBV18
clone_size: NA
d_call: TRBD1
cdr3_aa: CASSEGADEKLFF
cdr3_nt: TGTGCCAGCTCGGAGGGGGCTGACGAAAAACTGTTTTTT

cdr3_length: 14
j_call: TRBJ2-3
v_call: TRBV10-2
clone_size: NA
d_call: NA
cdr3_aa: CASRPEWSTDTQYF
cdr3_nt: TGCGCCAGCAGACCGGAGTGGTCCACAGATACGCAGTATTTT

cdr3_length: 15
j_call: TRBJ1-2
v_call: TRBV11-2
clone_size: NA
d_call: NA
cdr3_aa: CASSLGQVTNYGYTF
cdr3_nt: TGTGCCAGCAGCTTAGGGCAGGTTACTAACTATGGCTACACCTTC

cdr3_length: 15
j_call: TRBJ2-7
v_call: TRBV6-5
clone_size: once
d_call: NA
cdr3_aa: CASSERTRGSYEQYF
cdr3_nt: TGTGCCAGCAGCGAAAGGACGAGGGGATCCTACGAGCAGTACTTC

cdr3_length: 17
j_call: TRBJ2-7
v_call: TRBV19
clone_size: NA
d_call: TRBD1
cdr3_aa: CASSTSGTGMRPYEQYF
cdr3_nt: TGTGCCAGTAGTACGTCCGGGACAGGCATGAGGCCCTACGAGCAGTACTTC

cdr3_length: 21
j_call: TRBJ2-2
v_call: TRBV6-7
clone_size: NA
d_call: TRBD2
cdr3_aa: CASSYSWTSGRACDMFGELFF
cdr3_nt: TGTGCCAGCAGTTACTCGTGGACTAGCGGGAGGGCCTGCGATATGTTCGGGGAGCTGTTTTTT

cdr3_length: 17
j_call: TRBJ2-7
v_call: TRBV5-1
clone_size: NA
d_call: NA
cdr3_aa: CASSLAGGGVVGNEQYF
cdr3_nt: TGCGCCAGCAGCTTGGCCGGCGGGGGCGTGGTGGGAAACGAGCAGTACTTC

cdr3_length: 16
j_call: TRBJ2-3
v_call: TRBV2
clone_size: once
d_call: NA
cdr3_aa: CASSEDRGALTDTQYF
cdr3_nt: TGTGCCAGCAGTGAAGATAGGGGGGCGCTCACAGATACGCAGTATTTT

cdr3_length: 11
j_call: TRBJ1-1
v_call: TRBV30
clone_size: NA
d_call: NA
cdr3_aa: CAWSIAPEAFF
cdr3_nt: TGTGCCTGGAGTATAGCGCCTGAAGCTTTCTTT

cdr3_length: 13
j_call: TRBJ2-7
v_call: TRBV30
clone_size: NA
d_call: TRBD1
cdr3_aa: CAGTGVTGYEQYF
cdr3_nt: TGTGCCGGGACAGGGGTAACTGGGTACGAGCAGTACTTC

cdr3_length: 14
j_call: TRBJ2-1
v_call: TRBV30
clone_size: NA
d_call: TRBD2
cdr3_aa: CAWAPGLATNEQFF
cdr3_nt: TGTGCCTGGGCACCGGGACTAGCGACCAATGAGCAGTTCTTC

cdr3_length: 13
j_call: TRBJ1-2
v_call: TRBV5-5
clone_size: NA
d_call: NA
cdr3_aa: CASSLDGDYGYTF
cdr3_nt: TGTGCCAGCAGCTTGGACGGAGACTATGGCTACACCTTC

cdr3_length: 16
j_call: TRBJ1-4
v_call: TRBV5-8
clone_size: NA
d_call: TRBD1
cdr3_aa: CASSVTGSPTNEKLFF
cdr3_nt: TGTGCCAGCAGCGTGACAGGGAGTCCAACTAATGAAAAACTGTTTTTT

cdr3_length: 15
j_call: TRBJ2-5
v_call: TRBV10-3
clone_size: once
d_call: TRBD2
cdr3_aa: CAISEGLAGIETQYF
cdr3_nt: TGTGCCATCAGTGAGGGGCTAGCGGGAATAGAGACCCAGTACTTC

cdr3_length: 13
j_call: TRBJ2-2
v_call: TRBV13
clone_size: NA
d_call: NA
cdr3_aa: CASSLLRGGELFF
cdr3_nt: TGTGCCAGCAGCTTACTCCGGGGCGGGGAGCTGTTTTTT

cdr3_length: 17
j_call: TRBJ1-2
v_call: TRBV19
clone_size: once
d_call: TRBD1
cdr3_aa: CASSNRDRGFSNYGYTF
cdr3_nt: TGTGCCAGTAGTAACCGGGACAGGGGTTTTTCTAACTATGGCTACACCTTC

cdr3_length: 15
j_call: TRBJ2-3
v_call: TRBV7-9
clone_size: NA
d_call: NA
cdr3_aa: CASSLASVRTDTQYF
cdr3_nt: TGTGCCAGCAGCTTAGCTAGCGTTCGCACAGATACGCAGTATTTT

cdr3_length: 16
j_call: TRBJ2-1
v_call: TRBV5-4
clone_size: NA
d_call: NA
cdr3_aa: CASSLAVTINYNEQFF
cdr3_nt: TGTGCCAGCAGCTTGGCCGTGACTATCAACTACAATGAGCAGTTCTTC

cdr3_length: 14
j_call: TRBJ2-3
v_call: TRBV5-1
clone_size: NA
d_call: NA
cdr3_aa: CASSLEATTDTQYF
cdr3_nt: TGCGCCAGCAGCTTGGAGGCCACCACAGATACACAGTATTTT

cdr3_length: 15
j_call: TRBJ2-1
v_call: TRBV19
clone_size: NA
d_call: TRBD2
cdr3_aa: CASSSGGVFYNEQFF
cdr3_nt: TGTGCCAGTAGTTCCGGGGGGGTCTTTTACAATGAGCAGTTCTTC

cdr3_length: 14
j_call: TRBJ2-5
v_call: TRBV10-3
clone_size: NA
d_call: TRBD2
cdr3_aa: CAISLAGGRETQYF
cdr3_nt: TGTGCCATCAGCCTAGCGGGGGGGCGGGAGACCCAGTACTTC

cdr3_length: 15
j_call: TRBJ2-4
v_call: TRBV18
clone_size: NA
d_call: NA
cdr3_aa: CASSRGDLAKNIQYF
cdr3_nt: TGTGCCAGCTCACGGGGGGACCTGGCCAAAAACATTCAGTACTTC

cdr3_length: 15
j_call: TRBJ2-6
v_call: TRBV6-1
clone_size: NA
d_call: NA
cdr3_aa: CASSALGDGANVLTF
cdr3_nt: TGTGCCAGCAGTGCCCTCGGGGACGGGGCCAACGTCCTGACTTTC

cdr3_length: 12
j_call: TRBJ2-2
v_call: TRBV30
clone_size: NA
d_call: NA
cdr3_aa: CAWGEGAGELFF
cdr3_nt: TGTGCCTGGGGGGAGGGGGCCGGGGAGCTGTTTTTT

cdr3_length: 13
j_call: TRBJ2-7
v_call: TRBV29-1
clone_size: NA
d_call: TRBD1
cdr3_aa: CSVGKGGAYEQYF
cdr3_nt: TGCAGCGTTGGTAAAGGGGGCGCGTACGAGCAGTACTTC

cdr3_length: 15
j_call: TRBJ1-5
v_call: TRBV28
clone_size: NA
d_call: TRBD1
cdr3_aa: CASRFTGQVQRPQHF
cdr3_nt: TGTGCCAGCAGATTCACAGGACAGGTCCAACGGCCCCAGCATTTT

cdr3_length: 14
j_call: TRBJ1-2
v_call: TRBV2
clone_size: NA
d_call: NA
cdr3_aa: CASSGSRDGYGYTF
cdr3_nt: TGTGCCAGCAGTGGTAGCAGGGATGGCTATGGCTACACCTTC

cdr3_length: 13
j_call: TRBJ2-3
v_call: TRBV18
clone_size: NA
d_call: NA
cdr3_aa: CASSPSGPDTQYF
cdr3_nt: TGTGCCAGCTCACCATCGGGACCAGATACGCAGTATTTT

cdr3_length: 20
j_call: TRBJ1-5
v_call: TRBV27
clone_size: NA
d_call: TRBD1
cdr3_aa: CASSGQGFGIHSPSNQPQHF
cdr3_nt: TGTGCCAGCAGTGGACAGGGTTTCGGCATACACTCTCCTAGCAATCAGCCCCAGCATTTT

cdr3_length: 13
j_call: TRBJ2-5
v_call: TRBV2
clone_size: NA
d_call: NA
cdr3_aa: CASSVVPPETQYF
cdr3_nt: TGTGCCAGCTCCGTCGTTCCTCCGGAGACCCAGTACTTC

cdr3_length: 15
j_call: TRBJ2-5
v_call: TRBV18
clone_size: NA
d_call: TRBD1
cdr3_aa: CASSPGTGRQETQYF
cdr3_nt: TGTGCCAGCTCACCCGGGACAGGTCGGCAAGAGACCCAGTACTTC

cdr3_length: 17
j_call: TRBJ2-5
v_call: TRBV9
clone_size: NA
d_call: TRBD2
cdr3_aa: CASSAGLAGVYQETQYF
cdr3_nt: TGTGCCAGCAGCGCCGGACTAGCGGGAGTTTACCAAGAGACCCAGTACTTC

cdr3_length: 14
j_call: TRBJ1-4
v_call: TRBV2
clone_size: NA
d_call: TRBD1
cdr3_aa: CASISDRGDEKLFF
cdr3_nt: TGTGCCAGCATTTCGGACAGGGGGGATGAAAAACTGTTTTTT

cdr3_length: 15
j_call: TRBJ2-7
v_call: TRBV30
clone_size: once
d_call: TRBD1
cdr3_aa: CAWSVGPGRGSEQYF
cdr3_nt: TGTGCCTGGAGTGTGGGGCCGGGCAGGGGGTCCGAGCAGTACTTC

cdr3_length: 16
j_call: TRBJ2-3
v_call: TRBV7-8
clone_size: NA
d_call: NA
cdr3_aa: CASSLEQVGGTDTQYF
cdr3_nt: TGTGCCAGCAGCTTAGAGCAGGTTGGGGGCACAGATACGCAGTATTTT

cdr3_length: 13
j_call: TRBJ2-3
v_call: TRBV9
clone_size: NA
d_call: NA
cdr3_aa: CASSVDRWDTQYF
cdr3_nt: TGTGCCAGCAGCGTAGATCGGTGGGATACGCAGTATTTT

cdr3_length: 16
j_call: TRBJ2-6
v_call: TRBV6-5
clone_size: NA
d_call: NA
cdr3_aa: CASSYTQGTGANVLTF
cdr3_nt: TGTGCCAGCAGTTACACCCAGGGAACTGGGGCCAACGTCCTGACTTTC

cdr3_length: 12
j_call: TRBJ1-1
v_call: TRBV12-5
clone_size: once
d_call: NA
cdr3_aa: CASVGRDTEAFF
cdr3_nt: TGTGCTAGTGTCGGAAGGGACACTGAAGCTTTCTTT